Presented here are 18 T cell receptor beta chains from one specimen sequenced in a study of T cells in women clearing cervical HPV infection. Sequencing was performed with immunoSEQ multiplex PCR; in TCRdb, only in-frame clones are kept and a portion is missing. The table for this sample gives around 30,000 clones. Sequencing was performed on blood buffy coat. These receptors were collected from a woman between 18 and 69 years old with a cervical HPV16 infection that either progressed to CIN3+ or cleared (not recorded which).

As regards this clone: With the read ending 3 residues before the CDR3 end, the germline J gene is used to fill in that end. The chain combines TRBV7-8 with TRBJ1-5; 7 nucleotides agree with TRBD1. Germline CDR1 reads SGHVS; CDR2 reads FQNEAQ. The junction had 2 bases not matched to a gene; V was cut back by 5 bases and J by 4 bases. CDR3 size: 13 residues. CDR3 bases read: TGTGCCAGCAGCCTGGACAGGAATCAGCCC. Translated, it gives CASSLDRNQP. In full, the CDR3 is CASSLDRNQPQHF.

A remark on this clone: The sequenced fragment ends 3 residues before the CDR3 boundary, so the rest is inferred from the germline J gene. The chain uses TRBV5-1 and TRBJ2-7; 11 bases fit TRBD2. The V gene end was trimmed by 3 bases and the J gene end by 0 bases; junction bases not matched to a gene: 5. This CDR3 spans 16 amino acids. CDR1 is SGHRS and CDR2 is YFSETQ in the germline V gene. CDR3 protein: CASSSIAGGSSYEQYF. The CDR3 bases that were read are TGCGCCAGCAGCTCCATAGCGGGAGGGAGCTCCTACGAG.

As regards this clone: The read comes to an end 3 residues before the CDR3 does, leaving the germline J gene to fill in the end. This chain links TRBV19 with TRBJ1-2; possibly TRBD1 for D (5 bases). The germline V gene encodes CDR1 LNHDA and CDR2 SQIVND (reference sequence). The CDR3 runs to 14 residues. CDR3 residues: CASSPLGLPSDYTF. The CDR3 DNA, read in part, is TGTGCCAGTAGTCCGTTGGGACTGCCGAGCGAC.

Details on this clone: The read gets to within 3 residues of the CDR3 end, and the germline J gene fills in the rest. J is TRBJ2-1 and V is TRBV6-1; 9 bases align to TRBD2. Germline V gene data show CDR1 as MNHNS and CDR2 as SASEGT. The CDR3 has 15 amino acids. V gave up 4 bases and J gave up 4 bases; unmatched junction bases: 5. The CDR3 sequence: CASSGDSGRYNEQFF. The covered CDR3 bases are TGTGCCAGCAGTGGTGATAGCGGGAGATACAATGAG.

As concerns this clone: The read finishes 3 residues shy of the CDR3 end, and the germline J gene is used to complete it. This chain connects TRBV7-4 to TRBJ2-3; D call uncertain. Germline V gene lookup returns CDR1 SGHVT and CDR2 SQSDAQ. The CDR3 totals 14 residues. Here the CDR3 reads CASSLHWRYQPQYF. The part of the CDR3 DNA that was read is TGTGCCAGCAGCTTACACTGGCGGTATCAGCCG.

Points on this clone: The read stops 3 residues short of the end of the CDR3; the missing end is completed from the germline J gene. The J gene is TRBJ2-5, the V gene TRBV6-2 or TRBV6-3, with 11 bases aligning to TRBD2. CDR1 and CDR2 from the germline V gene are MNHEY and SVGEGT. This CDR3 is 14 amino acids long. J gave up 5 bases and V 6 bases, and 5 bases lay outside the gene matches. CDR3 bases read: TGTGCCAGCAGGAGGGCTAGCGGGGGGGAGACC. The encoded protein is CASRRASGGET. In full, the CDR3 reads CASRRASGGETQYF.

About this clone: Read sequence stops 3 residues before the CDR3 end, and the germline J gene provides the missing end. The rearrangement joins TRBV28 to TRBJ2-7; 13 bases line up with TRBD2. CDR1 MDHEN and CDR2 SYDVKM come from the germline V gene. V shed 5 bases and J 0 bases; nucleotides not matched to a gene: 1. This CDR3 comprises 15 residues. The CDR3 DNA, read in part, is TGTGCCAGCAGTCGGACTAGCGGGAGCTCCTACGAG. Translating it yields CASSRTSGSSYE. The complete CDR3 reads CASSRTSGSSYEQYF. The full variable domain, rest sourced from reference TRBV28 and TRBJ2-7, is DVKVTQSSRYLVKRTGEKVFLECVQDMDHENMFWYRQDPGLGLRLIYFSYDVKMKEKGDIPEGYSVSREKKERFSLILESASTNQTSMYLCASSRTSGSSYEQYFGPGTRLTVT.

Comment on this clone: Relative to the germline gene, one junction end is altered; a read error may explain this. The CDR3 goes on 3 residues after the read ends, and that part is filled in from the germline J gene. The chain couples TRBV18 to TRBJ2-5, with TRBD2 matching 9 bases. Per germline, CDR1 KGHSH and CDR2 LQKENI. This CDR3 has 17 amino acids. The sequenced part of the CDR3 DNA is TGTGCCAGCCCACCACCTGGTCTAGCGGGGACCAAAGAGACC. Protein sequence: CASPPPGLAGTKET. The entire CDR3 protein is CASPPPGLAGTKETQYF.

The chain's CDR3 is CASSADRADGQYF. The DNA read from the CDR3 is TGTGCCAGCAGCGCAGACAGGGCGGATGGT. The J gene is TRBJ2-4, the V gene TRBV7-9; TRBD1 matches at 7 bases. With the read ending 3 residues before the CDR3 end, the germline J gene is used to fill in that end. The CDR3 is made up of 13 amino acids. The germline V gene encodes CDR1 SEHNR and CDR2 FQNEAQ (reference sequence).

A word on this clone: The read gets to within 3 residues of the CDR3 end, and the germline J gene fills in the rest. This chain uses TRBV2 with TRBJ1-2; the match to TRBD1 covers 9 bases. Germline lookup yields CDR1 SNHLY and CDR2 FYNNEI. The trim removed 4 bases at V and 4 bases at J, leaving 7 bases unmatched. The CDR3 runs 15 residues. This CDR3 reads CASSGGGTGRYGYTF. The DNA read from the CDR3 is TGTGCCAGCAGTGGAGGCGGGACAGGGCGCTATGGC. The full variable domain, rest sourced from reference TRBV2 and TRBJ1-2, is EPEVTQTPSHQVTQMGQEVILRCVPISNHLYFYWYRQILGQKVEFLVSFYNNEISEKSEIFDDQFSVERPDGSNFTLKIRSTKLEDSAMYFCASSGGGTGRYGYTFGSGTRLTVV.

Regarding this clone: The DNA ends 3 residues before the CDR3 does, and the rest of the CDR3 is filled in from the germline J gene. The chain is built from TRBV30 and TRBJ2-2, with TRBD1 as a possible D gene (6 bases). Germline assignment: CDR1 GTSNPN and CDR2 SVGIG (reference sequence). V dropped 8 bases and J dropped 0 bases, with 13 bases sitting between them. The CDR3 extends over 14 amino acids. The CDR3 DNA, read in part, is TGTGCCCGAGGACAGTTCGCGAACACCGGGGAG. This gives the protein CARGQFANTGE. The entire CDR3 protein is CARGQFANTGELFF.

Concerning this clone itself: The missing CDR3 end, 3 residues past where the read stops, is filled in from the germline J gene. The V and J genes are TRBV20-1 and TRBJ2-7, with D perhaps TRBD2 (5 bases). Germline V gene sequence: CDR1 DFQATT, CDR2 SNEGSKA (reference sequence). The CDR3 is made up of 14 amino acids. V was shortened by 8 bases and J by 2 bases, with 19 bases between the two germline ends. Incomplete CDR3 DNA: TGCAGTACATACGCGGGCAGAGGAACCTACGAG. As protein: CSTYAGRGTYE. The entire CDR3 reads CSTYAGRGTYEQYF.

Turning to this clone: Read coverage stops 3 residues before the CDR3 terminus; the germline J gene supplies the remainder. This chain links TRBV7-2 with TRBJ1-5; no definite D call. The CDR3 contains 14 residues. Germline assignment: CDR1 SGHTA and CDR2 FQGNSA. The V gene lost 5 bases and the J gene lost 5 bases, with 13 bases spanning the gap. CDR3 DNA (partial): TGTGCCAGCAGCCCCCGGGGTGCCGATCAGCCC. This sequence encodes CASSPRGADQP. The whole CDR3 protein reads CASSPRGADQPQHF.

The CDR3 bases that were read are TGTGCCAGTAGTATAGGAGGGACAGTAATGAGGGAGACG. This sequence encodes CASSIGGTVMRET. In full, the CDR3 reads CASSIGGTVMRETQYF. The chain links TRBV19 to TRBJ2-3; 7 nucleotides line up with TRBD1. Sequencing ends 3 residues short of the CDR3 end; the germline J gene provides the rest. The CDR3 loop spans 16 amino acids. The germline V gene encodes CDR1 LNHDA and CDR2 SQIVND (reference sequence).

Of note for this clone: The CDR3 end falls 3 residues outside the read, so it is completed with the germline J gene. The genes are TRBV7-3 and TRBJ2-1; TRBD2 agrees at 7 bases. This CDR3 spans 13 amino acids. Looked up from germline, CDR1 is SGHTA and CDR2 is FQGTGA. The trim removed 5 bases at V and 6 bases at J, leaving 4 bases unmatched. CDR3 bases read: TGTGCCAGCAGCCGGACTAGAATCAATGAG. It is translated as CASSRTRINE. The entire CDR3 protein is CASSRTRINEQFF. The full variable domain, completed using reference TRBV7-3 and TRBJ2-1, is GAGVSQTPSNKVTEKGKYVELRCDPISGHTALYWYRQSLGQGPEFLIYFQGTGAADDSGLPNDRFFAVRPEGSVSTLKIQRTERGDSAVYLCASSRTRINEQFFGPGTRLTVL.

Regarding this clone: The CDR3 is cut off 3 residues early in the read; its end comes from the germline J gene. The chain uses TRBV7-8 and TRBJ2-1; 8 positions agree with TRBD2. The germline gives CDR1 SGHVS, CDR2 FQNEAQ. The CDR3 has 16 residues. V lost 5 bases to trimming and J lost 6 bases; unmatched junction nucleotides: 12. The CDR3 DNA, read in part, is TGTGCCAGCAGCCCAGCCGGGACTAGGAGGCTCAATGAG. Protein product: CASSPAGTRRLNE. The CDR3 reads in full as CASSPAGTRRLNEQFF.

Notes on this clone: The read is 3 residues too short to cover the CDR3 end, so that end is filled in from the germline J gene. This chain joins TRBV7-2 and TRBJ2-1; D is perhaps TRBD2 (7 bases). Germline assignment: CDR1 SGHTA and CDR2 FQGNSA. Trimming stripped 6 bases from V and 7 bases from J, with 13 bases between. This CDR3 has 13 amino acids. The part of the CDR3 DNA that was read is TGTGCCAGCAGGCTACAGGGAGGGAATGAG. Residues: CASRLQGGNE. The entire CDR3 sequence reads CASRLQGGNEQFF.

Notes on this clone: Sequencing ends 3 residues short of the CDR3 end; the germline J gene provides the rest. The gene calls are TRBV2 and TRBJ1-2; D is perhaps TRBD1 (6 bases). Germline V gives CDR1 SNHLY, CDR2 FYNNEI. This CDR3 spans 14 amino acids. V lost 7 bases and J lost 4, with 16 bases in between. Partial CDR3 DNA: TGTGCCAGCATAACGCTTTCAGGGGCCTATGGC. This gives the protein CASITLSGAYG. In full, the CDR3 reads CASITLSGAYGYTF.